The clone carrying this T cell receptor (beta chain) came up many times. Its antigen is undetermined. The data were taken from a study of T-cell memory formation after mild COVID-19. Study-wide background: Largely donor-specific TCR clusters were found. Study-wide results and caveats: Largely, contracting CD4+ clones fell within CM and EM, and contracting CD8+ clones within EMRA. Memory cells collected pre-infection included some clones that later responded, suggesting cross-reactive memory joined.

There are 15 residues in the CDR3. V gave up 5 bases and J gave up 3 bases; unmatched junction bases: 6. Germline assignment: CDR1 MDHEN and CDR2 SYDVKM. Constant-segment-primed 5'RACE gave TCR alpha and TCR beta cDNA libraries with sample barcodes and UMIs. TCRdb processed the 5' RACE reads anew with MiXCR; each CDR3 protein has one entry. Of 360,000 or so distinct CDR3 sequences listed, 25% to 30% are singletons. J is TRBJ2-5 and V is TRBV28; TRBD1 matches 10 bases. Sequenced input: PBMCs or a T cell subset sorted from them (not recorded which). This TCR derives from an adult woman who had mild COVID-19 (a few samples of this study predate the infection). Cell type and time point are not known. CDR3 in DNA: TGTGCCAGCAGTCCCCCGGGACAGGGGAAAGAGACCCAGTACTTC. Amino acids: CASSPPGQGKETQYF. The full variable domain, its missing parts supplied by reference TRBV28 and TRBJ2-5, is DVKVTQSSRYLVKRTGEKVFLECVQDMDHENMFWYRQDPGLGLRLIYFSYDVKMKEKGDIPEGYSVSREKKERFSLILESASTNQTSMYLCASSPPGQGKETQYFGPGTRLLVL.